The 6 T cell receptor beta chains below come from one sample, sequenced in a study of cytomegalovirus exposure and HLA in healthy donors. Vbeta (60) and Jbeta (13) primers were used in the PCR. Sequencing used immunoSEQ multiplex PCR; TCRdb keeps in-frame clones, though not all of them. The table has roughly 90,000 clones, around 85% seen once. Material: PBMCs. Source of these receptors: a man between 18 and 35 years old in good health and CMV-seronegative.

The count of this clone is one. This chain links TRBV7-2 with TRBJ2-1; 8 nucleotides line up with TRBD2. Germline CDR1 and CDR2: SGHTA and FQGNSA. The CDR3 is 18 amino acids. The V and J ends lost 1 base and 7 bases, in that order; junction bases with no gene match: 15. The CDR3 coding sequence is TGTGCCAGCAGCTTAGTCCCGTTGCAGCGGGAGTTGAGGAATGAGCAGTTCTTC. It specifies CASSLVPLQRELRNEQFF.

The gene calls are TRBV18 and TRBJ2-7; TRBD2 matches 12 bases. The CDR3 runs to 14 residues. Germline CDR1 KGHSH, CDR2 LQKENI. J gave up 3 bases and V 5 bases, and 2 bases lay outside the gene matches. Written as DNA, the CDR3 is TGTGCCAGCTCAGGACTAGCGGGGCTCTACGAGCAGTACTTC. Translation gives CASSGLAGLYEQYF.

The chain joins TRBV5-1 to TRBJ2-3, with a weak D call TRBD1 (6 bases). The CDR3 has 15 amino acids. Trimming left V 0 bases short and J 0 bases short, with 8 bases between. The germline V gene encodes CDR1 SGHRS and CDR2 YFSETQ. CDR3 region: CASSLGGQSTDTQYF. Here the CDR3 DNA reads TGCGCCAGCAGCTTGGGTGGACAGAGCACAGATACGCAGTATTTT.

The gene calls are TRBV28 and TRBJ1-4, with no clear D. Germline V gene sequence: CDR1 MDHEN, CDR2 SYDVKM. V dropped 2 bases and J dropped 0 bases, with 10 bases sitting between them. The CDR3 spans 16 residues. CDR3 amino acids: CASSLARGPTNEKLFF. Written as DNA, the CDR3 is TGTGCCAGCAGTTTAGCCCGCGGTCCAACTAATGAAAAACTGTTTTTT.

The DNA of the CDR3 is TGTGCCAGCAGCGAAGCCGGGACACCCAATCAGCCCCAGCATTTT. Amino acid sequence: CASSEAGTPNQPQHF. The chain links TRBV7-9 to TRBJ1-5, with D maybe TRBD1 (6 bases). The germline gives CDR1 SEHNR, CDR2 FQNEAQ (reference sequence). Trimming removed 5 bases from V and 3 bases from J, with 14 bases in between. The CDR3 contains 15 residues. Combining the CDR3 with reference TRBV7-9 and TRBJ1-5 gives the whole variable domain DTGVSQNPRHKITKRGQNVTFRCDPISEHNRLYWYRQTLGQGPEFLTYFQNEAQLEKSRLLSDRFSAERPKGSFSTLEIQRTEQGDSAMYLCASSEAGTPNQPQHFGDGTRLSIL.

This clone was found once. The rearrangement uses TRBV7-6 and TRBJ1-3; D unresolved. Trimming took 0 bases from V and 0 from J, leaving 6 bases between them. Germline lookup yields CDR1 SGHVS and CDR2 FNYEAQ. The CDR3 extends over 15 amino acids. The CDR3 loop reads CASSLAPGSGNTIYF. Written as DNA, the CDR3 is TGTGCCAGCAGCTTAGCTCCAGGCTCTGGAAACACCATATATTTT.